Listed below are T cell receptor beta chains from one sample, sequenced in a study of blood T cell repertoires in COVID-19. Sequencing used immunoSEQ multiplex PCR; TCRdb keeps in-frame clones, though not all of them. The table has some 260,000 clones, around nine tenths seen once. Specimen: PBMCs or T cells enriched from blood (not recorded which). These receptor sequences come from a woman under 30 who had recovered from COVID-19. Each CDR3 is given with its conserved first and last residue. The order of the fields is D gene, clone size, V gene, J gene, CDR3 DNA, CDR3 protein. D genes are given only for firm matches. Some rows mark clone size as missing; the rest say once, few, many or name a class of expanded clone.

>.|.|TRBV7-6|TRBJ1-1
TGTGCCAGCAGCTTAGGCAGGGCGCGGGGCTTGAACACTGAAGCTTTCTTT
CASSLGRARGLNTEAFF
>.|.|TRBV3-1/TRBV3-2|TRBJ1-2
TGTGCCAGCAGCCCGAAGGGTAGGGGGTTCTATGGCTACACCTTC
CASSPKGRGFYGYTF
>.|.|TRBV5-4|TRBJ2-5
TGTGCCAGCAGCCCTTGGGCTGAAGAGACCCAGTACTTC
CASSPWAEETQYF
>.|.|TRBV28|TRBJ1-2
TGTGCCAGCAGTCGACCCTTACGGCCCGGGGGTACTATGGGCTACACCTTC
CASSRPLRPGGTMGYTF
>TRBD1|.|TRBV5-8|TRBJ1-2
TGTGCCAGCAGCCCGGGACAGGACTATGGCTACACCTTC
CASSPGQDYGYTF
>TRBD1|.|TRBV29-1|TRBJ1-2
TGCAGCGTTGCCGGGACAGGGGGATATGGCTACACCTTC
CSVAGTGGYGYTF
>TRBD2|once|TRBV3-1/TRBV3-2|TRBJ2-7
TGTGCCAGCAGCACTCTAGCGGTACTGCCTTACGAGCAGTACTTC
CASSTLAVLPYEQYF
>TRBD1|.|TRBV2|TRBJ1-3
TGTGCCACACGGACAGGGTTAAACACCATATATTTT
CATRTGLNTIYF
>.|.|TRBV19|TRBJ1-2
TGTGCCAGTAGTATACTGGACAGCTATAATGGCTACACCTTC
CASSILDSYNGYTF
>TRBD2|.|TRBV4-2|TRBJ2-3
TGTGCCAGCAGCCAAGGGGCGGGGGGGGATACGCAGTATTTT
CASSQGAGGDTQYF
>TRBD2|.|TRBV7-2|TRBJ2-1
TGTGCCAGCAGCTTAGCTGGGCGGGGGAACAATGAGCAGTTCTTC
CASSLAGRGNNEQFF
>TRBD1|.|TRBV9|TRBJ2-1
TGTGCCAGCAGCGCCGGCAGGGGGAGACTGTTTAATGAGCAGTTCTTC
CASSAGRGRLFNEQFF
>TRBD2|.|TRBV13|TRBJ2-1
TGTGCCAGCAGCTTACTGCGGGGGACCAACAATGAGCAGTTCTTC
CASSLLRGTNNEQFF
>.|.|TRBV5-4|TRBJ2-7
TGTGCCAGCAGCGGGGAGTTTTGGGACGAGCAGTACTTC
CASSGEFWDEQYF
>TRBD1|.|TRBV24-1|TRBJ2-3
TGTGCCACCGTGGGACAGGGTCAGAGTACGCAGTATTTT
CATVGQGQSTQYF
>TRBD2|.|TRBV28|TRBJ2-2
TGTGCCAGCAGTAGTAGTGCTAGCGGGGGGCCGAACACCGGGGAGCTGTTTTTT
CASSSSASGGPNTGELFF